This is a list of T cell receptor beta chains from one sample in a study of cytomegalovirus exposure and HLA in healthy donors. Sequencing was performed with immunoSEQ multiplex PCR; in TCRdb, only in-frame clones are kept and a portion is missing. This sample has 84,000 or so clones, with more than 60% found just once. The material sequenced was PBMCs. Source of these receptors: a boy aged 5 to 17 in good health and CMV-seronegative. Both conserved end residues are part of each CDR3. D genes are given only for firm matches. The size of a clone is reported for some rows only, either as once, few or many, or as a class for expanded clones.

J gene: TRBJ1-1; clone size: .; V gene: TRBV4-3; D gene: .; CDR3 DNA: TGCGCCAGCAGCCAAGATTCCCGAGGCCCTGAAGCTTTCTTT; CDR3 protein: CASSQDSRGPEAFF
J gene: TRBJ2-1; clone size: .; V gene: TRBV29-1; D gene: TRBD1; CDR3 DNA: TGCAGCTTTTACAGGGGATCGACCTACAATGAGCAGTTCTTC; CDR3 protein: CSFYRGSTYNEQFF
J gene: TRBJ2-1; clone size: .; V gene: TRBV19; D gene: .; CDR3 DNA: TGTGCCAGTAGTCCGTTAGGAGGGAGTTCCTACAATGAGCAGTTCTTC; CDR3 protein: CASSPLGGSSYNEQFF
J gene: TRBJ2-1; clone size: .; V gene: TRBV4-1; D gene: .; CDR3 DNA: TGCGCCAGCAGCCATCCGAGGGTTTCCGGGACTGTAGGGAATGAGCAGTTCTTC; CDR3 protein: CASSHPRVSGTVGNEQFF
J gene: TRBJ2-3; clone size: few; V gene: TRBV6-1; D gene: .; CDR3 DNA: TGTGCCATCCAGGGCCCGTGGGCGCAGTATTTT; CDR3 protein: CAIQGPWAQYF
J gene: TRBJ1-6; clone size: .; V gene: TRBV6-1; D gene: .; CDR3 DNA: TGTGCCAGCAGTGGCCAGGGCGGGGGAGCCCTCCACTTT; CDR3 protein: CASSGQGGGALHF
J gene: TRBJ1-4; clone size: .; V gene: TRBV27; D gene: .; CDR3 DNA: TGTGCCAGCAGTTTAATCGGGGGAACGGAAAAACTGTTTTTT; CDR3 protein: CASSLIGGTEKLFF
J gene: TRBJ1-2; clone size: .; V gene: TRBV30; D gene: .; CDR3 DNA: TGTGCCTGGAGCGTACGACGGAGCTATGGCTACACCTTC; CDR3 protein: CAWSVRRSYGYTF
J gene: TRBJ2-7; clone size: .; V gene: TRBV19; D gene: .; CDR3 DNA: TGTGCCAGTAGTATCGGGGTCTACTACGAGCAGTACTTC; CDR3 protein: CASSIGVYYEQYF
J gene: TRBJ1-5; clone size: .; V gene: TRBV29-1; D gene: TRBD1; CDR3 DNA: TGCAGCGTCTCCCGGGACAGGGGACAGCCCCAGCATTTT; CDR3 protein: CSVSRDRGQPQHF
J gene: TRBJ1-3; clone size: .; V gene: TRBV15; D gene: TRBD1; CDR3 DNA: TGTGCCACCAGCAGGGGACAGAACTCTGGAAACACCATATATTTT; CDR3 protein: CATSRGQNSGNTIYF
J gene: TRBJ2-7; clone size: .; V gene: TRBV7-9; D gene: .; CDR3 DNA: TGTGCCAGCAGCCCCCCGGGCTCCTACGAGCAGTACTTC; CDR3 protein: CASSPPGSYEQYF
J gene: TRBJ2-5; clone size: .; V gene: TRBV5-4; D gene: TRBD1; CDR3 DNA: TGTGCCAGCAGCCCCAGTCAGGGGGCGGGGGAGACCCAGTACTTC; CDR3 protein: CASSPSQGAGETQYF
J gene: TRBJ1-2; clone size: .; V gene: TRBV4-3; D gene: .; CDR3 DNA: TGCGCCAGCAGCCAGACAGTCGTCTATGGCTACACCTTC; CDR3 protein: CASSQTVVYGYTF